This T cell receptor beta chain was recorded in a study of T cell changes during pregnancy in multiple sclerosis. Using immunoSEQ multiplex PCR, the repertoire was profiled, and TCRdb retains in-frame clones only, with some absent. Here the sample spans tens of thousands of clones, roughly 93% being singletons. CDR1 and CDR2 from the germline V gene are SEHNR and FQNEAQ (reference sequence). J lost 1 base, V lost 10 bases, and 14 bases had no gene match. The CDR3 consists of 16 residues. The V call is TRBV7-9, the J call TRBJ2-7; 9 bases fit TRBD1. This receptor was identified in a female donor with multiple sclerosis, enrolled in a pregnancy study. The sequencing used peripheral blood, collected in the second trimester of pregnancy. The CDR3 coding sequence is TGTGCCACCTCACCGCAAGCCGGGACAGGGTCCTACGAGCAGTACTTC. Translation gives CATSPQAGTGSYEQYF.